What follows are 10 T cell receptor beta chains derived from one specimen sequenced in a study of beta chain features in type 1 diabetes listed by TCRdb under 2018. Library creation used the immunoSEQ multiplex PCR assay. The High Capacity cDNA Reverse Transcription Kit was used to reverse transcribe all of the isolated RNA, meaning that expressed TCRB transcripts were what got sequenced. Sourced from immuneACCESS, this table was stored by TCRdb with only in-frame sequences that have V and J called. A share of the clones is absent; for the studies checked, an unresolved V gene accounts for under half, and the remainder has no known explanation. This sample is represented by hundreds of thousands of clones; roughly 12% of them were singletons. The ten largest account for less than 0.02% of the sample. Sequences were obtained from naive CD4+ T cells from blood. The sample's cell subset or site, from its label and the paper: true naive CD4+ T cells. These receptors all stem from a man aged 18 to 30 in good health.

CDR3 region: CASSVEAAGANEQYF. DNA of the CDR3: TGTGCCAGCAGCGTAGAGGCGGCAGGGGCAAACGAGCAGTACTTC. The rearrangement uses TRBV9 and TRBJ2-7; tentative D call: TRBD1 (6 bases). Germline V CDR1 and CDR2: SGDLS, YYNGEE. The CDR3 runs 15 residues. Trimming left V 0 bases short and J 5 bases short, with 15 bases between.

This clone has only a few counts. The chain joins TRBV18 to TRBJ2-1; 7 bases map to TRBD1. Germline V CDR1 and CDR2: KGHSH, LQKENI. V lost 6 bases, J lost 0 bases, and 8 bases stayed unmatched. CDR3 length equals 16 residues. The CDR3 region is CASSRTGPSSYNEQFF. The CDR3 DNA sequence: TGTGCCAGCTCCCGGACAGGTCCTAGCTCCTACAATGAGCAGTTCTTC.

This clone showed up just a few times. CDR3 amino acids: CASSEIAYEQYF. Written as DNA, the CDR3 is TGTGCCAGCAGTGAGATCGCGTACGAGCAGTACTTC. The chain has TRBV2 and TRBJ2-7; no clear D gene. Deletions cut 3 bases from V and 4 bases from J, with 7 bases between. Germline-derived CDR1 and CDR2 are SNHLY and FYNNEI. This CDR3 spans 12 amino acids.

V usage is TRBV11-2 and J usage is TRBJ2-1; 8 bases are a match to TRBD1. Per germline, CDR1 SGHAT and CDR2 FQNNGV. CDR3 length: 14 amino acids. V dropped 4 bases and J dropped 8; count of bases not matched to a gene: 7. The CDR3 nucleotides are TGTGCCAGCAGCTCCGGACAGGGCTTGTATGAGCAGTTCTTC. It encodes CASSSGQGLYEQFF. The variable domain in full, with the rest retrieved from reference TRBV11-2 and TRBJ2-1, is EAGVAQSPRYKIIEKRQSVAFWCNPISGHATLYWYQQILGQGPKLLIQFQNNGVVDDSQLPKDRFSAERLKGVDSTLKIQPAKLEDSAVYLCASSSGQGLYEQFFGPGTRLTVL.

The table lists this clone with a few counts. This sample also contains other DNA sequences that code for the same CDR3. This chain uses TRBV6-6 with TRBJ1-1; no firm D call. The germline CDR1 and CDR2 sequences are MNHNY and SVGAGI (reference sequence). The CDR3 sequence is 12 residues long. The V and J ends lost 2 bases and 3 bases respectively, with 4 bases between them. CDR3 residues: CASSYRDTEAFF. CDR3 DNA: TGTGCCAGCAGTTACCGGGACACTGAAGCTTTCTTT.

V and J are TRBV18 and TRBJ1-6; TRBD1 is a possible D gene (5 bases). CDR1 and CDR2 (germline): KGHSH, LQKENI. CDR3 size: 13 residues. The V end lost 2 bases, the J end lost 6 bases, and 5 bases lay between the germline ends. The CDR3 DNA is TGTGCCAGCTCACCAGACAGTAATTCACCCCTCCACTTT. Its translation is CASSPDSNSPLHF.

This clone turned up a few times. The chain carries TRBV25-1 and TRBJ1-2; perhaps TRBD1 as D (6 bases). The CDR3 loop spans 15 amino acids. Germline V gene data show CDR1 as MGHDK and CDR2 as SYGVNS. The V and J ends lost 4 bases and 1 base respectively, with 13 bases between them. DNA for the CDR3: TGTGCCAGCAGTGGTACCTACAGGGATAACTATGGCTACACCTTC. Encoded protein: CASSGTYRDNYGYTF.

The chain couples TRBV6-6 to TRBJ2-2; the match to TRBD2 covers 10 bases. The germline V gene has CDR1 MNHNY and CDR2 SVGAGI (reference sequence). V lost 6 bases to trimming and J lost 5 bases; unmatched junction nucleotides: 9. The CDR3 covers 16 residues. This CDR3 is CASRRLAGRGTGELFF. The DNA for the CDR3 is TGTGCCAGCAGGCGACTAGCGGGTCGGGGGACCGGGGAGCTGTTTTTT.

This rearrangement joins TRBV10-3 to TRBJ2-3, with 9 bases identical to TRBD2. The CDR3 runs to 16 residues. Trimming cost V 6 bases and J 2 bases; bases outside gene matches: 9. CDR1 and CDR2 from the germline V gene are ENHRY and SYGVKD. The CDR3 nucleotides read TGTGCCATCAGCATGTCAGCGGGGGGAAACACAGATACGCAGTATTTT. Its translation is CAISMSAGGNTDTQYF.

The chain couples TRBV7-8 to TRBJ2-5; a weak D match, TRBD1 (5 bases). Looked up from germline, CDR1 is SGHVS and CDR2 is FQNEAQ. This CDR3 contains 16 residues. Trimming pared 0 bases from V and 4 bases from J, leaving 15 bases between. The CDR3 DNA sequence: TGTGCCAGCAGCTTAGCCCGACAGTCCAATGGAGAGACCCAGTACTTC. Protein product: CASSLARQSNGETQYF.